A selection of T cell receptor beta chains follows, all from one sample in a study of blood T cell repertoires in COVID-19. Sequenced by immunoSEQ multiplex PCR; TCRdb stores in-frame clones only, minus some. The repertoire holds about 320,000 clones, approximately 88% seen once, with under 8% in the top ten. Sequences were obtained from peripheral blood. The receptors originated from a man between 18 and 29 years old who had recovered from COVID-19. CDR3s include the opening cysteine and the closing phenylalanine or tryptophan. Rows give clone size only sometimes, using once, few, many, or a class for an expanded clone.

V gene | clone size | CDR3 protein
TRBV6-5 | - | CASSYVPTGGSEAFF
TRBV19 | - | CASTLWRNNQPQHF
TRBV10-1 | - | CASSQPASPDTQYF
TRBV4-1 | - | CASSQEGSPGRQRTDTQYF
TRBV10-2 | - | CASRGGETQYF
TRBV10-3 | - | CAISESFRAGADTQYF
TRBV7-6 | - | CASSPRDRGGYEQYF
TRBV3-1/TRBV3-2 | - | CASSQGQGIREQYF
TRBV6-5 | - | CASSYSGLAGSYEQYF
TRBV14 | once | CASRGTSGSTDTQYF
TRBV18 | - | CASSLGGSNSGNTIYF
TRBV5-1 | - | CASKDRPSYNEQFF
TRBV6-5 | - | CASSSDRGFLDNEQFF
TRBV29-1 | - | CSVGEGTTDTQYF
TRBV18 | once | CASSPRGYTSYEQYF
TRBV11-2 | - | CASSPGLARRYEQYF
TRBV19 | - | CASSSGLNEQFF
TRBV29-1 | - | CSVKTGDSYEQYF
TRBV7-2 | - | CASSFGESYEQYF
TRBV2 | - | CASRETALNTEAFF
TRBV5-4 | - | CASSLQGPNEQFF
TRBV18 | - | CASSPPGGRSPNSPLHF
TRBV6-6 | - | CASSSAGRTEAFF
TRBV5-1 | - | CASSERDWRETQYF
TRBV6-2/TRBV6-3 | - | CASSPMARSNQPQHF
TRBV4-2 | once | CASSQVTGKEQETQYF
TRBV6-5 | - | CASSPQGLGNSPLHF
TRBV19 | - | CASSAGISYEQYF
TRBV15 | - | CATSKVGRAVGTDTQYF
TRBV3-1/TRBV3-2 | many | CASSQGGQITYEQYF
TRBV19 | - | CASSQGVGELFF
TRBV9 | - | CASSGWGQNTEAFF
TRBV21-1 | - | CASSKKVGAGRLKPEAFF
TRBV14 | - | CASSHLYEQYF
TRBV13 | once | CASSHSLGKRSTDTQYF
TRBV29-1 | - | CSVSTVMNTEAFF
TRBV25-1 | - | CASSPQGAHEQFF
TRBV3-1/TRBV3-2 | - | CASSQVSLLQGWDTGELFF
TRBV6-5 | - | CASGRRGSVPEQYF
TRBV19 | once | CASSITGRLNQPQHF
TRBV30 | - | CAWSEGTGGNEQFF